Below are 27 T cell receptor beta chains sequenced from a single sample in a study of sequential checkpoint blockade in melanoma. Libraries were prepared by immunoSEQ multiplex PCR; TCRdb keeps only in-frame clonotypes and omits some of them. This sample has 13,000 or so clones, with approximately 48% found just once. Treatment: randomized to nivolumab then ipilimumab (arm A) or the reverse (arm B). The material sequenced was CD8+ T cells sorted from blood (inferred from file names), taken from a patient given nivolumab and ipilimumab in sequence. The receptors here all came from a human donor with melanoma.

The chain combines TRBV7-9 with TRBJ2-2, with D perhaps matching TRBD2 (5 bases). The V and J ends lost 7 bases and 4 bases respectively, with 19 bases between them. Looked up from germline, CDR1 is SEHNR and CDR2 is FQNEAQ (reference sequence). The CDR3 is made up of 16 amino acids. The CDR3 loop is CASTPSPGESTGELFF. The DNA for the CDR3 is TGTGCCAGCACCCCCAGCCCTGGGGAGAGCACCGGGGAGCTGTTTTTT.

The genes are TRBV27 and TRBJ2-1, with D uncertain. CDR1 is MNHEY and CDR2 is SMNVEV in the germline V gene (reference sequence). The CDR3 extends over 14 amino acids. Trimming took off 5 bases at V and 8 bases at J, with 16 bases between the two ends. CDR3 sequence: CASSPYSVGDEQFF. The CDR3 nucleotides are TGTGCCAGCAGTCCATACTCCGTAGGAGATGAGCAGTTCTTC.

This chain uses TRBV6-5 with TRBJ2-5; 11 positions match TRBD2. Trimming took 6 bases from V and 1 from J; bases not matched to a gene: 4. Germline CDR1 reads MNHEY; CDR2 reads SVGAGI. The CDR3 is made up of 15 amino acids. The CDR3 DNA follows: TGTGCCAGCAGCTTAGCGGGAGGGTCCCAAGAGACCCAGTACTTC. It codes for CASSLAGGSQETQYF.

V is TRBV7-6 and J is TRBJ1-1; maybe TRBD1 (5 bases). The CDR3 totals 15 residues. The V gene lost 2 bases and the J gene lost 4 bases, with 14 bases spanning the gap. Germline CDR1 reads SGHVS; CDR2 reads FNYEAQ. The CDR3 is CASSLSSTGGTEAFF. CDR3 sequence (DNA): TGTGCCAGCAGCTTAAGTAGCACAGGTGGCACTGAAGCTTTCTTT.

V is TRBV29-1 and J is TRBJ2-5; possibly TRBD1 for D (6 bases). Looked up from germline, CDR1 is SQVTM and CDR2 is ANQGSEA. The CDR3 runs 16 residues. Between the trimmed V and J ends, which lost 2 bases and 5 bases, there was a span of 21 bases. CDR3 in DNA: TGCAGCGTTGAAAGGGGTTGGGGGCGCGATGGGGAGACCCAGTACTTC. It is translated as CSVERGWGRDGETQYF.

This clone was detected only a few times. The rearrangement uses TRBV4-1 and TRBJ1-1; 8 nucleotides align to TRBD1. The germline V gene encodes CDR1 MGHRA and CDR2 YSYEKL. V shed 3 bases, J shed 2 bases, and the junction held 5 bases outside the gene matches. This CDR3 has 15 residues. CDR3 in DNA: TGCGCCAGCAGCCAGGCACAGGGGGGAAACACTGAAGCTTTCTTT. Translation: CASSQAQGGNTEAFF.

The CDR3, as DNA: TGCAGCGTAGGTAGTGGGGCAGCCCTCGTGAACACTGAAGCTTTCTTT. Amino acids: CSVGSGAALVNTEAFF. This rearrangement joins TRBV29-1 to TRBJ1-1; a possible D gene is TRBD1 (5 bases). Deletions cut 6 bases from V and 0 bases from J, with 20 bases between. Per the germline V gene, CDR1 is SQVTM and CDR2 is ANQGSEA. The CDR3 extends over 16 amino acids.

In its sample, this clone was seen a few times. Other DNA sequences in this sample translate to the same CDR3. The V gene is TRBV6-5, the J gene TRBJ1-2, with no clear D. The CDR3 has 14 amino acids. Per germline, CDR1 MNHEY and CDR2 SVGAGI. V shed 0 bases and J shed 6 bases, with 11 bases lying between them. The CDR3 sequence: CASSYSGASDGYTF. The CDR3 nucleotides read TGTGCCAGCAGTTACTCGGGTGCCAGCGATGGCTACACCTTC.

The V gene is TRBV6-1, the J gene TRBJ1-2; D is possibly TRBD1 (5 bases). The CDR3 is made up of 15 amino acids. Germline-derived CDR1 and CDR2 are MNHNS and SASEGT. The germline V and J ends were trimmed by 3 bases and 4 bases, with 15 bases remaining between them. CDR3 bases: TGTGCCAGCAGTGAGCGGTCAGGGCCCAGCTATGGCTACACCTTC. Translation gives CASSERSGPSYGYTF.

The sample holds a few counts of this clone. Here the CDR3 reads CASSSGQGTKNIQYF. In DNA, the CDR3 is TGTGCCAGCAGCTCCGGACAGGGGACCAAAAACATTCAGTACTTC. The V and J genes are TRBV7-3 and TRBJ2-4; 9 nucleotides agree with TRBD1. This CDR3 is 15 amino acids long. Germline CDR1 is SGHTA and CDR2 is FQGTGA. The junction had 3 bases not matched to a gene; V was cut back by 4 bases and J by 2 bases.

The rearrangement links TRBV6-5 to TRBJ2-7; no clear D. Trimming took off 2 bases at V and 0 bases at J, with 11 bases between the two ends. The CDR3 covers 15 residues. CDR1 MNHEY and CDR2 SVGAGI come from the germline V gene. The CDR3 DNA sequence: TGTGCCAGCAGTTACGGGTCCGCTAGCTCCTACGAGCAGTACTTC. Its protein product is CASSYGSASSYEQYF.

The chain joins TRBV7-8 to TRBJ2-1; 8 bases agree with TRBD2. V dropped 2 bases and J dropped 8; count of bases not matched to a gene: 11. CDR3 length equals 16 residues. Germline assignment: CDR1 SGHVS and CDR2 FQNEAQ. CDR3 region: CASSLLAGGMGDEQFF. The CDR3, as DNA: TGTGCCAGCAGCTTACTGGCGGGAGGCATGGGGGATGAGCAGTTCTTC.

The V and J genes are TRBV4-2 and TRBJ1-1; 10 nucleotides agree with TRBD1. The CDR3 loop spans 15 amino acids. With 3 bases clipped from V and 5 bases from J, the junction kept 6 bases outside the gene matches. Per the germline V gene, CDR1 is LGHNA and CDR2 is YNFKEQ. CDR3 nucleotides: TGTGCCAGCAGCCAGACACCGGGACAGGGGACTGAAGCTTTCTTT. This gives the protein CASSQTPGQGTEAFF.

The V call is TRBV7-2, the J call TRBJ1-1, with D unclear. Trimming removed 8 bases from V and 4 bases from J, with 8 bases in between. Germline values: CDR1 SGHTA, CDR2 FQGNSA. The CDR3 length is 11 residues. The CDR3 DNA reads TGTGCCAGCGGCCCTGGCACTGAAGCTTTCTTT. Its protein is CASGPGTEAFF.

For the CDR3, the DNA is TGTGCCAGCAGCTTATTTGCGGGGTCGGACAATGAGCAGTTCTTC. It yields the protein CASSLFAGSDNEQFF. The genes are TRBV7-3 and TRBJ2-1; D might be TRBD2 (6 bases). CDR1 is SGHTA, CDR2 FQGTGA, per germline. Trimming removed 2 bases from V and 5 bases from J, with 13 bases in between. This CDR3 region has 15 residues.

The V and J genes are TRBV2 and TRBJ2-7; the match to TRBD1 covers 11 bases. The CDR3 is made up of 15 amino acids. CDR1 and CDR2 from the germline V gene are SNHLY and FYNNEI. V gave up 0 bases and J gave up 6 bases; unmatched junction bases: 4. The DNA of the CDR3 is TGTGCCAGCAGTGAAGCAGGACAGGGGGCAGGCGAGCAGTACTTC. Translated, it gives CASSEAGQGAGEQYF. The variable domain in full, with the rest retrieved from reference TRBV2 and TRBJ2-7, is EPEVTQTPSHQVTQMGQEVILRCVPISNHLYFYWYRQILGQKVEFLVSFYNNEISEKSEIFDDQFSVERPDGSNFTLKIRSTKLEDSAMYFCASSEAGQGAGEQYFGPGTRLTVT.

This chain uses TRBV6-5 with TRBJ2-7; 11 nucleotides agree with TRBD1. V lost 2 bases and J lost 4; bases outside the gene matches: 1. CDR3 length: 14 amino acids. Germline values: CDR1 MNHEY, CDR2 SVGAGI. This CDR3 reads CASSYGDRGYEQYF. The DNA of the CDR3 is TGTGCCAGCAGTTACGGGGACAGGGGGTACGAGCAGTACTTC.

This clone occurred a few times. This chain uses TRBV12-5 with TRBJ1-2, with D maybe TRBD1 (5 bases). Germline V lookup: CDR1 LGHNT, CDR2 FRNRAP. The CDR3 contains 15 residues. Trimming cost V 6 bases and J 6 bases, with 20 bases left between them. As DNA, the CDR3 is TGTGCTAGTGGCCCCCCCCCGGGGGGTCCGGATGGCTACACCTTC. Its protein is CASGPPPGGPDGYTF. The variable domain in full, with the rest retrieved from reference TRBV12-5 and TRBJ1-2, is DARVTQTPRHKVTEMGQEVTMRCQPILGHNTVFWYRQTMMQGLELLAYFRNRAPLDDSGMPKDRFSAEMPDATLATLKIQPSEPRDSAVYFCASGPPPGGPDGYTFGSGTRLTVV.

The chain has TRBV7-2 and TRBJ2-2, with 8 bases matching TRBD2. The V segment lost 5 bases and the J segment 5 bases; nucleotides outside the gene matches: 7. Looked up from germline, CDR1 is SGHTA and CDR2 is FQGNSA. The CDR3 runs 15 residues. The CDR3 nucleotides read TGTGCCAGCAGCCCAGCGGGGGCGGAGACCGGGGAGCTGTTTTTT. As protein: CASSPAGAETGELFF.

This sequence joins TRBV5-6 and TRBJ2-7, with D tentatively TRBD1 (7 bases). The germline V gene encodes CDR1 SGHDT and CDR2 YYEEEE. The CDR3 contains 13 residues. Between the trimmed V and J ends, which lost 1 base and 5 bases, there was a span of 10 bases. CDR3 protein: CASSLTGEDEQYF. CDR3 in DNA: TGTGCCAGCAGCTTGACAGGGGAGGACGAGCAGTACTTC.

The V and J genes are TRBV6-4 and TRBJ2-5; 8 positions agree with TRBD2. The CDR3 spans 14 residues. Germline assignment: CDR1 MRHNA and CDR2 SNTAGT. The V segment lost 7 bases and the J segment 1 base; nucleotides outside the gene matches: 5. CDR3 sequence reads: CASTWREVQETQYF. The CDR3 region has the DNA TGTGCCAGCACATGGCGGGAGGTCCAAGAGACCCAGTACTTC.

J is TRBJ2-3 and V is TRBV4-1, with 10 bases matching TRBD2. Germline trimming cut 2 bases from V and 1 base from J; bases unmatched to any gene: 6. The CDR3 is made up of 17 amino acids. Per germline, CDR1 MGHRA and CDR2 YSYEKL. This CDR3 reads CASSQLVLAGGTDTQYF. CDR3 nucleotides: TGCGCCAGCAGCCAATTAGTCCTAGCGGGGGGCACAGATACGCAGTATTTT.

CDR3 sequence reads: CASGGGLTYEQYF. The DNA of the CDR3 is TGTGCCAGCGGGGGCGGGCTCACCTACGAGCAGTACTTC. The chain uses TRBV6-5 and TRBJ2-5, with D maybe TRBD1 (6 bases). The DNA matches TRBJ2-7 better at its end, which makes the J call doubtful. Looked up from germline, CDR1 is MNHEY and CDR2 is SVGAGI. The CDR3 consists of 13 residues.

The rearrangement joins TRBV9 to TRBJ2-1, with D hard to call. The ends were cut back, 2 bases at V and 0 bases at J, with 9 bases in the middle. CDR1 is SGDLS and CDR2 is YYNGEE in the germline V gene. The CDR3 is made up of 15 amino acids. The CDR3 sequence: CASSVFESSYNEQFF. The CDR3 DNA follows: TGTGCCAGCAGCGTGTTTGAGAGCTCCTACAATGAGCAGTTCTTC.

This chain connects TRBV5-1 to TRBJ1-6, with TRBD1 matching 8 bases. Germline V gene sequence: CDR1 SGHRS, CDR2 YFSETQ. The V gene end was trimmed by 5 bases and the J gene end by 0 bases; junction bases not matched to a gene: 1. This CDR3 comprises 15 residues. DNA for the CDR3: TGCGCCAGCAGGGACAGGGACTCCTATAATTCACCCCTCCACTTT. It encodes CASRDRDSYNSPLHF.

The rearrangement links TRBV4-1 to TRBJ2-7; perhaps TRBD2 as D (5 bases). In germline, CDR1 is MGHRA, CDR2 YSYEKL. The CDR3 loop spans 14 amino acids. The V and J ends lost 1 base and 3 bases respectively, with 10 bases between them. CDR3 nucleotides: TGCGCCAGCAGCCAAGGGGAGATATTCTACGAGCAGTACTTC. As protein: CASSQGEIFYEQYF.

The rearrangement links TRBV11-1 to TRBJ2-7, with TRBD2 matching 9 bases. From germline, CDR1 is SGHAT and CDR2 FQDESV (reference sequence). The CDR3 runs to 14 residues. With 3 bases clipped from V and 4 bases from J, the junction kept 4 bases outside the gene matches. DNA of the CDR3: TGTGCCAGCAGCTTTTCTAGCGGGAATTACGAGCAGTACTTC. Protein: CASSFSSGNYEQYF.